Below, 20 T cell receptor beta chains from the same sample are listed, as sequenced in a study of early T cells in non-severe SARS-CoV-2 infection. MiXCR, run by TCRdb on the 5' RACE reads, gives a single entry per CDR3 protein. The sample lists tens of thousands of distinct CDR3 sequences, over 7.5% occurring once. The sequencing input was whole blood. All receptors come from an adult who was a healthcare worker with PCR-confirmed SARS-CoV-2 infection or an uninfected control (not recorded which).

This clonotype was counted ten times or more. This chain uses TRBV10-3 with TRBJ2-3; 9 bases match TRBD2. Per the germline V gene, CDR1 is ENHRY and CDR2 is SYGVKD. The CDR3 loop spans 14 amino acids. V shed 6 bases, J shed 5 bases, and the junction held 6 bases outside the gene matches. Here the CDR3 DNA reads TGTGCCATCAGGGAGCCGACTAGCGGAGATACGCAGTATTTT. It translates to CAIREPTSGDTQYF.

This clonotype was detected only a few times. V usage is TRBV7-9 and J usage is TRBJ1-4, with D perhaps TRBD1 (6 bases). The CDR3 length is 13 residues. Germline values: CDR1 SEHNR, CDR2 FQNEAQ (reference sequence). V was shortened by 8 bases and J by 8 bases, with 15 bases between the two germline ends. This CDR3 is CASSLAGTEKLFF. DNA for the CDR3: TGTGCCAGCTCATTGGCAGGGACAGAAAAACTGTTTTTT.

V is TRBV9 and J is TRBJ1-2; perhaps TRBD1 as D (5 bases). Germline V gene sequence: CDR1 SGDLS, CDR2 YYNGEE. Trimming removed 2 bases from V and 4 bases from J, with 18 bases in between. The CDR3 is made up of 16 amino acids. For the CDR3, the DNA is TGTGCCAGCAGCGTCGTCTCCCGAGGACATACCTATGGCTACACCTTC. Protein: CASSVVSRGHTYGYTF.

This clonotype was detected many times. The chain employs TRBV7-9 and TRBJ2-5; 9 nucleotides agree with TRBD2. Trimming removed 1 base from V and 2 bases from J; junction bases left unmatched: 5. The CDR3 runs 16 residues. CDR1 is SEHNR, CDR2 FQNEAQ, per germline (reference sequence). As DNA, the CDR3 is TGTGCCAGCAGCTTAGAACGGGGACTAGCACAAGAGACCCAGTACTTC. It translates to CASSLERGLAQETQYF. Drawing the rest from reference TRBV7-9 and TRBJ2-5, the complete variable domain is DTGVSQNPRHKITKRGQNVTFRCDPISEHNRLYWYRQTLGQGPEFLTYFQNEAQLEKSRLLSDRFSAERPKGSFSTLEIQRTEQGDSAMYLCASSLERGLAQETQYFGPGTRLLVL.

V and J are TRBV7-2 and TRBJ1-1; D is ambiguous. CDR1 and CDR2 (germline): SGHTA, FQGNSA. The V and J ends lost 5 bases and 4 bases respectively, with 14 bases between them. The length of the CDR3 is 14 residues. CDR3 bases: TGTGCCAGCAGCCTACTAGGGAGTAGCACTGAAGCTTTCTTT. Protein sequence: CASSLLGSSTEAFF. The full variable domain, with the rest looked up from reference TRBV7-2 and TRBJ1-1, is GAGVSQSPSNKVTEKGKDVELRCDPISGHTALYWYRQSLGQGLEFLIYFQGNSAPDKSGLPSDRFSAERTGGSVSTLTIQRTQQEDSAVYLCASSLLGSSTEAFFGQGTRLTVV.

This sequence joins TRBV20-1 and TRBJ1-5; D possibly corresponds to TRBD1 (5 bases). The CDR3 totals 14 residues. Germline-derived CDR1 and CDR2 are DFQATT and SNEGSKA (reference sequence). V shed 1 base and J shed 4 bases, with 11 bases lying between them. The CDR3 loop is CSARGLTENQPQHF. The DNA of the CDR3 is TGCAGTGCTAGAGGCCTGACAGAAAATCAGCCCCAGCATTTT.

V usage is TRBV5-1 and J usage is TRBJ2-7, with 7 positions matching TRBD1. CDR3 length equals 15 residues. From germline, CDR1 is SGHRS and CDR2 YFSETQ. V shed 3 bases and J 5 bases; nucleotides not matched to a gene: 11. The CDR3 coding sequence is TGCGCCAGCAGCTACGAACAGGGGATAAGGGACGAGCAGTACTTC. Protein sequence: CASSYEQGIRDEQYF.

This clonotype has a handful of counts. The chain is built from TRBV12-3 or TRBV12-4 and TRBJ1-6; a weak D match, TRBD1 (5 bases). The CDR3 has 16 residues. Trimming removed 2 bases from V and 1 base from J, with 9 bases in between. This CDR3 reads CASSLRGVSYNSPLHF. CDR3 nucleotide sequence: TGTGCCAGCAGTTTAAGGGGCGTTTCCTATAATTCACCCCTCCACTTT.

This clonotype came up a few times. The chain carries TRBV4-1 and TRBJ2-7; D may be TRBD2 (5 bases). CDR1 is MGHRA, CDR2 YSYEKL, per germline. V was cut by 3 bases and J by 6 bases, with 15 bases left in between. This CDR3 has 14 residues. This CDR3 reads CASSHPRGSIEQYF. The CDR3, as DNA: TGCGCCAGCAGCCATCCCCGGGGATCCATCGAGCAGTACTTC.

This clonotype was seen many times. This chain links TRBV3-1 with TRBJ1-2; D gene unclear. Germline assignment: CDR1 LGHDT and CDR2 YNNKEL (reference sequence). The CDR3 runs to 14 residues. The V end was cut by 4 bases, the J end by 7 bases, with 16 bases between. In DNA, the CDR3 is TGTGCCAGCAGCCCTCCCCGGACGGCTACTGGCTACACCTTC. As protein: CASSPPRTATGYTF.

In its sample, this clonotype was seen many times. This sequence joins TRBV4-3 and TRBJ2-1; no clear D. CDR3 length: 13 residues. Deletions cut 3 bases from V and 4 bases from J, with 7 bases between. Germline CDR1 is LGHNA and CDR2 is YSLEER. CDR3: CASSQLYYNEQFF. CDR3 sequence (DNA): TGCGCCAGCAGCCAGCTATATTACAATGAGCAGTTCTTC.

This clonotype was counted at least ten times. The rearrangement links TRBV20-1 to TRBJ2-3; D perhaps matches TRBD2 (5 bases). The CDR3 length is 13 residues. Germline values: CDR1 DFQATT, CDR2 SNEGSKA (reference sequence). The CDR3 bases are TGCAGCGCGATTAGCGCCCTGGTCGATACGCAGTATTTT. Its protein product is CSAISALVDTQYF.

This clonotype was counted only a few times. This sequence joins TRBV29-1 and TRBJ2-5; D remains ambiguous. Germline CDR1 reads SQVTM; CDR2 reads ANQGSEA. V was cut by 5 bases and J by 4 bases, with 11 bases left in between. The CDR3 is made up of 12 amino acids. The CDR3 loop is CSVPASTETQYF. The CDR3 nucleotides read TGCAGCGTTCCAGCCAGTACAGAGACCCAGTACTTC.

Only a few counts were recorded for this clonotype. The DNA of the CDR3 is TGTGCCAGCAGTAGGGACGGCCCCACAGATACGCAGTATTTT. Its protein is CASSRDGPTDTQYF. V gene TRBV28 combines with J gene TRBJ2-3; D is perhaps TRBD1 or TRBD2 (5 bases each). This CDR3 region has 14 residues. Germline V lookup: CDR1 MDHEN, CDR2 SYDVKM. Trimming removed 5 bases at V and 2 bases at J, with 11 bases between.

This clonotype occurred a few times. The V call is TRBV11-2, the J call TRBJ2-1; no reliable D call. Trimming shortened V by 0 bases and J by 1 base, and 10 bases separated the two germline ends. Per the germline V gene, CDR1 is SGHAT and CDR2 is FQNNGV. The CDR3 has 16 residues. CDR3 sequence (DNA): TGTGCCAGCAGCTTAGATCCCCAGATGTCCTACAATGAGCAGTTCTTC. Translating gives CASSLDPQMSYNEQFF.

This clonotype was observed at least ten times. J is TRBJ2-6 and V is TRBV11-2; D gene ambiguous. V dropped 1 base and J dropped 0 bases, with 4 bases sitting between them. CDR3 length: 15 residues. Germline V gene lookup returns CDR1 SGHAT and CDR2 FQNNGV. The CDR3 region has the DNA TGTGCCAGCAGCTTAGTATACTCTGGGGCCAACGTCCTGACTTTC. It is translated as CASSLVYSGANVLTF. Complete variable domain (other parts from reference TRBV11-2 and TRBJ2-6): EAGVAQSPRYKIIEKRQSVAFWCNPISGHATLYWYQQILGQGPKLLIQFQNNGVVDDSQLPKDRFSAERLKGVDSTLKIQPAKLEDSAVYLCASSLVYSGANVLTFGAGSRLTVL.

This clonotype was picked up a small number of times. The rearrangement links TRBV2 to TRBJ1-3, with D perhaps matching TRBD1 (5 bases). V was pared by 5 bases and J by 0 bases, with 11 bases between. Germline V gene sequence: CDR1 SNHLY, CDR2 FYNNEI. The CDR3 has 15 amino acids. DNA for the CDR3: TGTGCCAGCAGTTTTACAGGAGGCTCTGGAAACACCATATATTTT. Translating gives CASSFTGGSGNTIYF.

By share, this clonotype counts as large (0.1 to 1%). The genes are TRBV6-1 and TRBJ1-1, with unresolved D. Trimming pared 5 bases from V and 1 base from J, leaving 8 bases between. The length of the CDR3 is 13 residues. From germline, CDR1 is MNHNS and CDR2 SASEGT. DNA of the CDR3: TGTGCCAGCAGTTTCGGGCCGAACACTGAAGCTTTCTTT. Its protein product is CASSFGPNTEAFF.

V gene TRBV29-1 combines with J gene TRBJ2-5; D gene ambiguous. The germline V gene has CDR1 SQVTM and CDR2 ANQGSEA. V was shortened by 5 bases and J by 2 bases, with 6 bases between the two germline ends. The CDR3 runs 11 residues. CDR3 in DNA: TGCAGCGTTACCTTACAAGAGACCCAGTACTTC. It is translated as CSVTLQETQYF.

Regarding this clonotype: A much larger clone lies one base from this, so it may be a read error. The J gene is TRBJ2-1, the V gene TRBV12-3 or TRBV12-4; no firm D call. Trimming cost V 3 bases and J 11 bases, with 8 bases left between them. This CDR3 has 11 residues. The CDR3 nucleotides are TGTGCCAGCAGTTTTTTGGGTAAGCAGTTCTTC. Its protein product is CASSFLGKQFF.